A selection of T cell receptor beta chains follows, all from one sample in a study of shared clonotypes between healthy human individuals. This table comes from immunoSEQ multiplex PCR, and its TCRdb copy is limited to in-frame clones, with some not included. The sample has 400,000 to 600,000 clones; roughly 95% are singletons. The sample taken for sequencing was naive CD4+ T cells sorted from blood. The origin of the receptors is a woman aged 30 to 39 in good health. CDR3s include the opening cysteine and the closing phenylalanine or tryptophan. The size of a clone is reported for some rows only, either as once, few or many, or as a class for expanded clones.

v_call clone_size cdr3_length cdr3_aa
TRBV7-2 . 16 CASSLALGQSFYGYTF
TRBV7-9 . 14 CASSGKSSYNEQFF
TRBV5-1 . 16 CASSLVASGNTGELFF
TRBV6-6 . 14 CASSYRGDYNEQFF
TRBV4-1 once 15 CASSQGLIGIYEQYF
TRBV18 once 18 CASSPAGGIGVIRETQYF
TRBV19 . 15 CASNPGRGRRETQYF
TRBV30 . 13 CAWQGLGGNTIYF
TRBV2 . 14 CASSWDRNTGELFF
TRBV28 once 17 CASSPHLQGPRYNEQFF
TRBV18 . 12 CASSPGYKTQYF
TRBV7-8 once 16 CASSGVQGFSGNTIYF
TRBV2 . 16 CASSELLAGEADTQYF
TRBV5-8 . 15 CASSPGVTEKETQYF
TRBV9 . 15 CASSVGSAGGHEQYF
TRBV7-6 . 15 CASSFSGRVGDEQYF
TRBV7-8 . 15 CASAYGRGLHNEQFF
TRBV19 . 19 CASSPTGTGGPYSNQPQHF
TRBV5-1 . 13 CASSLRTSRAAFF
TRBV14 . 17 CASSQEIGLAVDNEQFF
TRBV7-8 . 16 CASSLSGSIITAKAFF
TRBV25-1 . 16 CASSEISGRRNTEAFF
TRBV10-3 . 13 CAISSGGDTEAFF
TRBV19 . 13 CASSTPAQETQYF
TRBV7-9 . 17 CASSFRDRGLMNTEAFF
TRBV6-1 . 13 CASRGQYFYGYTF
TRBV6-6 . 14 CASSPGLAHYEQYF
TRBV28 . 15 CASSSRGLGGEKLFF
TRBV18 . 18 CASSPRSVGTAMNTEAFF
TRBV11-2 . 18 CASSFGARLAGSKNEQYF
TRBV19 . 15 CASSTTGNSGNTIYF
TRBV5-6 . 16 CASSLANSGNPTSEYF
TRBV4-1 . 16 CASSQEDRGYTDTQYF
TRBV5-1 few 13 CASRWPPPYEQYF
TRBV27 . 15 CASSTSRDRNYEQYF
TRBV9 once 15 CASSVSGGTYNEQFF
TRBV18 . 14 CASSPRPDNQPQHF
TRBV30 . 14 CAWVTGGARKTQYF
TRBV7-8 . 17 CASSLPLPTSLGSPLHF
TRBV7-9 . 15 CASSKGKKAGDTQYF
TRBV4-1 . 14 CASSQAQGRTEAFF
TRBV7-8 . 12 CASSTREDTQYF
TRBV25-1 . 11 CASRNGNTIYF